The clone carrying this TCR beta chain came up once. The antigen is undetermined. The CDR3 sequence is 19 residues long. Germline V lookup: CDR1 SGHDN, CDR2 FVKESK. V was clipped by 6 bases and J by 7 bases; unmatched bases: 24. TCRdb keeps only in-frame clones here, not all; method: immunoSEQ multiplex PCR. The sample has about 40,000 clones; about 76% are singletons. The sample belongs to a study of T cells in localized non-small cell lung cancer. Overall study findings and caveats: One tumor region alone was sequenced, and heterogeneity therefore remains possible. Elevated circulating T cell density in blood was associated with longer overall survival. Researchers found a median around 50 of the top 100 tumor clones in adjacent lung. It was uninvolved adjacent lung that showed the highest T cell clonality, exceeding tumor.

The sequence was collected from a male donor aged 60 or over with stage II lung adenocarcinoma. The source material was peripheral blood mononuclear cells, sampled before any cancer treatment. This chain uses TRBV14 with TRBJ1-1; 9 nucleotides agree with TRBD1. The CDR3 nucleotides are TGTGCCAGCAGTCATAAGATGAGTTGGGACAGGGATAGGGCCATTGAAGCTTTCTTT. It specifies CASSHKMSWDRDRAIEAFF.